These 7 T cell receptor beta chains originate from one sample sequenced in a study of beta chain features in type 1 diabetes. Investigators reverse transcribed all isolated RNA, so they sequenced expressed TCRB transcripts. This table comes from immunoSEQ multiplex PCR, and its TCRdb copy is limited to in-frame clones, with some not included. The sample lists about 620,000 clones; 15% to 17% were seen once. The specimen was naive CD4+ T cells from blood. All receptors come from a man younger than 35 in good health.

The rearrangement uses TRBV10-3 and TRBJ2-1; no reliable D call. CDR1 ENHRY and CDR2 SYGVKD come from the germline V gene. V was clipped by 10 bases and J by 6 bases, with 10 bases between them. This CDR3 comprises 11 residues. The CDR3 DNA is TGTGCCACCGAGACCAGCAATGAGCAGTTCTTC. Its protein is CATETSNEQFF.

The chain employs TRBV28 and TRBJ2-7; D gene uncertain. The V end was cut by 5 bases, the J end by 0 bases, with 8 bases between. CDR1 MDHEN and CDR2 SYDVKM come from the germline V gene. CDR3 length: 13 residues. The CDR3 is CASSRQISYEQYF. CDR3 sequence (DNA): TGTGCCAGCAGTCGGCAGATCTCCTACGAGCAGTACTTC.

This clone has just a few counts. This chain connects TRBV12-5 to TRBJ2-5, with 9 bases matching TRBD1. With V trimmed by 1 base and J by 5 bases, 8 bases remained unmatched. The germline CDR1 and CDR2 sequences are LGHNT and FRNRAP. The CDR3 has 16 residues. The CDR3 DNA sequence: TGTGCTAGTGGTTTGGGAACACAGGGGGCAGGGGAGACCCAGTACTTC. This translates into CASGLGTQGAGETQYF.

A remark on this clone: Other DNA sequences in this specimen translate into the identical CDR3. The rearrangement links TRBV29-1 to TRBJ2-7; 9 positions agree with TRBD1. The CDR3 is made up of 12 amino acids. Per germline, CDR1 SQVTM and CDR2 ANQGSEA. V was pared by 4 bases and J by 2 bases, with 0 bases of the junction left unmatched. The DNA for the CDR3 is TGCAGCGTTGGACAGGGGGCCTACGAGCAGTACTTC. It specifies CSVGQGAYEQYF.

The chain couples TRBV7-9 to TRBJ1-2; D possibly corresponds to TRBD1 (5 bases). The V gene lost 4 bases and the J gene lost 0 bases, with 9 bases spanning the gap. The germline V gene has CDR1 SEHNR and CDR2 FQNEAQ (reference sequence). The CDR3 runs 14 residues. This CDR3 is CASSSDTSNYGYTF. The CDR3, as DNA: TGTGCCAGCAGCTCGGACACCTCTAACTATGGCTACACCTTC.

This clone was observed a handful of times. V and J are TRBV28 and TRBJ2-7; 9 bases align to TRBD1. The CDR3 consists of 14 residues. Germline V lookup: CDR1 MDHEN, CDR2 SYDVKM. J gave up 5 bases and V 6 bases, and 8 bases lay outside the gene matches. CDR3 residues: CASSTGTGPDEQYF. The CDR3 bases are TGTGCCAGCAGCACCGGGACAGGGCCCGACGAGCAGTACTTC.

The V and J genes are TRBV10-3 and TRBJ2-1; 8 bases fit TRBD2. Germline CDR1 and CDR2: ENHRY and SYGVKD. J lost 5 bases, V lost 7 bases, and 7 bases had no gene match. The CDR3 consists of 14 residues. For the CDR3, the DNA is TGTGCCATCAAGGAGCGGGAGTATAACAATGAGCAGTTCTTC. Translated: CAIKEREYNNEQFF.